The T cell receptor (beta chain) under discussion was sequenced for a study of blood T cell repertoires in COVID-19. The overall study: Samples came from the United States, Italy and Spain, spanning acute and convalescent COVID-19. The cDNA or gDNA used as material had been derived from T cells, B-cell-depleted T cells, or PBMCs.

As handled by the study authors: Using reference gene primer amplification, nucleated cell counts were estimated. Using immunoSEQ multiplex PCR, the repertoire was profiled, and TCRdb retains in-frame clones only, with some absent. Clone size and V and J calls were adopted from that table, with D and trimming inferred from the DNA. Of just under 350,000 clones listed, 91% are singletons. The germline V gene has CDR1 GTSNPN and CDR2 SVGIG (reference sequence). V lost 7 bases and J lost 9, with 16 bases in between. The CDR3 is made up of 13 amino acids. The sample taken for sequencing was peripheral blood. V gene TRBV30 combines with J gene TRBJ1-6, with a weak D call TRBD1 (6 bases). This receptor was obtained from a woman aged 18-29 years who had recovered from COVID-19. CDR3 region: CASYALGGSPLHF. The CDR3 DNA is TGTGCCTCCTATGCCTTAGGGGGTTCACCCCTCCACTTT.